One sample yielded the 9 T cell receptor beta chains listed below, sequenced in a study of early T cells in non-severe SARS-CoV-2 infection. TCRdb re-called the 5' RACE reads through MiXCR, storing one row per CDR3 protein. The sample comprises tens of thousands of distinct CDR3 sequences, about 5.2% of which are singletons, and about 3.5% rests with the top ten. The sequenced sample consisted of whole blood. The receptors stem from an adult who was a healthcare worker with PCR-confirmed SARS-CoV-2 infection or an uninfected control (not recorded which).

This clonotype occurred many times. V usage is TRBV20-1 and J usage is TRBJ2-5; weak D call: TRBD2 (7 bases). CDR1 DFQATT and CDR2 SNEGSKA come from the germline V gene (reference sequence). Trimming took 5 bases from V and 0 from J, leaving 13 bases between them. The CDR3 contains 14 residues. CDR3: CSAGGAAYQETQYF. The CDR3 region has the DNA TGCAGTGCTGGGGGGGCCGCTTACCAAGAGACCCAGTACTTC.

This clonotype was recorded many times. V gene TRBV7-2 combines with J gene TRBJ2-1; TRBD2 matches at 8 bases. The V segment lost 5 bases and the J segment 6 bases; nucleotides outside the gene matches: 6. The CDR3 has 14 residues. The V gene's germline CDR1 is SGHTA and CDR2 FQGNSA. In DNA form, the CDR3 reads TGTGCCAGCAGCCGGACTAGCAGGGTCAATGAGCAGTTCTTC. Residues: CASSRTSRVNEQFF.

To note about this clonotype: Mismatch with germline at one junction end may stem from a read error. This chain links TRBV28 with TRBJ1-2; 9 nucleotides align to TRBD1. This CDR3 region has 13 residues. Per the germline V gene, CDR1 is MDHEN and CDR2 is SYDVKM. CDR3 in amino acids: CTSSSGTGYGYTF. Here the CDR3 DNA reads TGTACCAGCAGTTCAGGGACAGGGTATGGCTACACCTTC.

In its sample, this clonotype was seen many times. The chain uses TRBV12-3 or TRBV12-4 and TRBJ1-1; weak D call: TRBD1 (5 bases). The CDR3 length is 15 residues. V lost 6 bases to trimming and J lost 1 base, with 15 bases between them. CDR3 sequence (DNA): TGTGCCAGCAGGTCTAGGGGCTTGAGGAACACTGAAGCTTTCTTT. Its protein product is CASRSRGLRNTEAFF.

V is TRBV5-1 and J is TRBJ2-7; D is ambiguous. V was clipped by 5 bases and J by 2 bases, with 8 bases between them. This CDR3 contains 12 residues. Per the germline V gene, CDR1 is SGHRS and CDR2 is YFSETQ. The CDR3: CASRGITYEQYF. DNA of the CDR3: TGCGCCAGCAGGGGGATAACCTACGAGCAGTACTTC.

This clonotype was seen only a few times. The J gene is TRBJ1-6, the V gene TRBV6-5; D possibly corresponds to TRBD1 (6 bases). V shed 6 bases and J shed 5 bases, with 11 bases lying between them. This CDR3 region has 14 residues. Germline CDR1 and CDR2: MNHEY and SVGAGI. CDR3 nucleotides: TGTGCCAGCAGGCTCACAGGGAATAATTCACCCCTCCACTTT. Protein sequence: CASRLTGNNSPLHF.

This clonotype was counted a few times. The chain links TRBV6-2 or TRBV6-3 to TRBJ1-1; D is perhaps TRBD1 (6 bases). The germline CDR1 and CDR2 sequences are MNHEY and SVGEGT. V dropped 8 bases and J dropped 5 bases, with 15 bases sitting between them. The CDR3 runs to 13 residues. For the CDR3, the DNA is TGTGCCAGCGGTAGGGGGATGCAAACTGAAGCTTTCTTT. Its translation is CASGRGMQTEAFF.

This clonotype was recorded at least ten times. V and J are TRBV29-1 and TRBJ2-1; 13 bases line up with TRBD2. V lost 7 bases, J lost 5 bases, and 5 bases stayed unmatched. In germline, CDR1 is SQVTM, CDR2 ANQGSEA. The CDR3 is made up of 14 amino acids. CDR3 residues: CSAKGLAGNNEQFF. DNA of the CDR3: TGCAGCGCGAAGGGACTAGCGGGGAACAATGAGCAGTTCTTC.

This clonotype came up many times. The J gene is TRBJ1-5, the V gene TRBV6-4; no firm D call. Germline CDR1 MRHNA, CDR2 SNTAGT. With 2 bases removed from V and 3 bases from J, the gap between germline ends came to 5 bases. The CDR3 extends over 13 amino acids. The CDR3: CASSDGDNQPQHF. The CDR3 nucleotides read TGTGCCAGCAGTGACGGGGACAATCAGCCCCAGCATTTT.